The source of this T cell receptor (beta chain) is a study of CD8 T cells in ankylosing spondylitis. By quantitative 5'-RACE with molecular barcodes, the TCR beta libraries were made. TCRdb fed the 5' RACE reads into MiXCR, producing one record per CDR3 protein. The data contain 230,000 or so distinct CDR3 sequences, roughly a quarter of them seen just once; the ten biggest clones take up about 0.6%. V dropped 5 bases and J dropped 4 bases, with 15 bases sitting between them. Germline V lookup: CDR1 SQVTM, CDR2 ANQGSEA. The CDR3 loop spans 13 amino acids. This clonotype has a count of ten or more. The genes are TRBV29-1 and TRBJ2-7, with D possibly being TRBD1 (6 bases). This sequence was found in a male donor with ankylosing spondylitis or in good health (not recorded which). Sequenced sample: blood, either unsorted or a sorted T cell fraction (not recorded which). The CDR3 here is CSVTGKGVYEQYF. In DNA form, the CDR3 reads TGCAGCGTTACAGGGAAGGGTGTTTACGAGCAGTACTTC.